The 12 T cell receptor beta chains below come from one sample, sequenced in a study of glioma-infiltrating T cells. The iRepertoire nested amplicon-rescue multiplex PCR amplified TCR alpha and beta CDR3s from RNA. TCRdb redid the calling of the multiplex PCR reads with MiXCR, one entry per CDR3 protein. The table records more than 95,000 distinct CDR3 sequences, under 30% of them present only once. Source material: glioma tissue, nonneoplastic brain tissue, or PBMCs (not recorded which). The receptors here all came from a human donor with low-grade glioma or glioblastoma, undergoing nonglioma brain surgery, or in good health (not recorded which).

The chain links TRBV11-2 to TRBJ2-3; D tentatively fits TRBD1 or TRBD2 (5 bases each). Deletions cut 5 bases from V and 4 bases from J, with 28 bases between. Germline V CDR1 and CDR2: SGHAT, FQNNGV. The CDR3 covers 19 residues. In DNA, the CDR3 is TGTGCCAGCAGCCAAACCAGGGACCCACAAGGATTCGGCGCAGATACGCAGTATTTT. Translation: CASSQTRDPQGFGADTQYF.

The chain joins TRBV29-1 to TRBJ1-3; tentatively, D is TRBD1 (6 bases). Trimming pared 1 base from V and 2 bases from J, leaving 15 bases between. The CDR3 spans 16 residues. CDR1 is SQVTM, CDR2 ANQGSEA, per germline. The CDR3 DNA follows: TGCAGCGTTGAAGGTGTGGGGGGCGGACCTGGAAACACCATATATTTT. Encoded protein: CSVEGVGGGPGNTIYF.

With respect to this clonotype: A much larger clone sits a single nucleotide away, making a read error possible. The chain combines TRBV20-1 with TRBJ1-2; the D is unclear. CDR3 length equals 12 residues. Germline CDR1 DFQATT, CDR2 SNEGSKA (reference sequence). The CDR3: CSATGLNYGHTF. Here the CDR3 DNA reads TGCAGTGCTACAGGACTGAACTATGGCCACACCTTC.

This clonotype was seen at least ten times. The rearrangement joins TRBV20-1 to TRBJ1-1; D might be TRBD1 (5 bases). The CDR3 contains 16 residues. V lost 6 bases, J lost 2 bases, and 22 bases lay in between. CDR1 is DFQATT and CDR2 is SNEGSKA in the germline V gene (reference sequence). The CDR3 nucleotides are TGCAGTGCCTTAGAGAGGACAAGGGCATTTAACACTGAAGCTTTCTTT. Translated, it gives CSALERTRAFNTEAFF.

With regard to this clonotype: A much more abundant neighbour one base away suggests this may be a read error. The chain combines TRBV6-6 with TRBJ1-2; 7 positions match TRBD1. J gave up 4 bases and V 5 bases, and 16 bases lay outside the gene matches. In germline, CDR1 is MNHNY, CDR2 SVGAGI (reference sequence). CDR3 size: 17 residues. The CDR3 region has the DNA TGTGCCAGCAGTGACACACAGGGGTGGAGAAGTTCCTATGGCTACACCTTC. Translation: CASSDTQGWRSSYGYTF.

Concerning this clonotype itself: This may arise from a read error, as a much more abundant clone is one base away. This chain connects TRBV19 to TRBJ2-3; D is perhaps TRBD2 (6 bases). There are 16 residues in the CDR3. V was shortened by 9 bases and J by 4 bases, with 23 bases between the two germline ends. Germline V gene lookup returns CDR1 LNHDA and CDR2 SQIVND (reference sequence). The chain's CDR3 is CASSAWPEGLADTQYF. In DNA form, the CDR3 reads TGTGCCAGCAGTGCCTGGCCGGAGGGTTTAGCAGATACGCAGTATTTT.

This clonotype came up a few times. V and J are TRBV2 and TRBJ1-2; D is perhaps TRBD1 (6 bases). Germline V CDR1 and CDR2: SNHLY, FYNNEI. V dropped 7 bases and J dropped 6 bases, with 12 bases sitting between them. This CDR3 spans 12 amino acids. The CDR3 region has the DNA TGTGCCAGCAATCGGGGGCGGGATGGCTACACCTTC. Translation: CASNRGRDGYTF.

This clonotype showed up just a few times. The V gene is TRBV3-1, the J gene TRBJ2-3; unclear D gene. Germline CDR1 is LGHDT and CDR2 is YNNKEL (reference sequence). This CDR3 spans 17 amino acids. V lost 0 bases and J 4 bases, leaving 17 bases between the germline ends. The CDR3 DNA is TGTGCCAGCAGCCAAGATCGTACAGACTGGAGATCAGATACGCAGTATTTT. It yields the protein CASSQDRTDWRSDTQYF.

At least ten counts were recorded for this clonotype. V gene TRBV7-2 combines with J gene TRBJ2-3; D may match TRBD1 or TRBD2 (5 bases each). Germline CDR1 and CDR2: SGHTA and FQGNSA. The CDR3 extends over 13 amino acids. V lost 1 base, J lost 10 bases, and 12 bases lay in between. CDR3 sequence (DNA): TGTGCCAGCAGCTTAGGAGCGTTGGGACCGCAGTATTTT. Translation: CASSLGALGPQYF. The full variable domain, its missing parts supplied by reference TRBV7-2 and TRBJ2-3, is GAGVSQSPSNKVTEKGKDVELRCDPISGHTALYWYRQSLGQGLEFLIYFQGNSAPDKSGLPSDRFSAERTGGSVSTLTIQRTQQEDSAVYLCASSLGALGPQYFGPGTRLTVL.

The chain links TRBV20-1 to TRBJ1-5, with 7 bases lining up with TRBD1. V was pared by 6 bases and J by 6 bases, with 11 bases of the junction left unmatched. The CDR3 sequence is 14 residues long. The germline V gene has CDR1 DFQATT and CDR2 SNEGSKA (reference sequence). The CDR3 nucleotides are TGCAGTGCCAGCAGCGAACAGGGGAGTCAGCCCCAGCATTTT. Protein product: CSASSEQGSQPQHF.

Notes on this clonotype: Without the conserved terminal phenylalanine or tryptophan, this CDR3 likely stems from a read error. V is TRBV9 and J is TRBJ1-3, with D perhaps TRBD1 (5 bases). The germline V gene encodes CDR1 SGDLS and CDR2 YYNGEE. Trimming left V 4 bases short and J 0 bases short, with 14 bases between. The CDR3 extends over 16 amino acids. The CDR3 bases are TGTGCCAGCAGCCGAGGGACCGAGCACTCTGGAAACACCATATATTCT. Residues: CASSRGTEHSGNTIYS.

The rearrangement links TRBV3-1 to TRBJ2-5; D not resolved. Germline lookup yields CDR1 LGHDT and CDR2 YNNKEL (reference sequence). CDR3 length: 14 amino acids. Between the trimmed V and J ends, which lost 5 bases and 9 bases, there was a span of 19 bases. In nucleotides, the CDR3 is TGTGCCAGCAGCACCCAATCGGCGAGGCAGGCCCAGTACTTC. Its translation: CASSTQSARQAQYF.